One and the same sample provided the 2 T cell receptor beta chains below, sequenced in a study of blood T cell repertoires in COVID-19. Profiling relied on immunoSEQ multiplex PCR, and the TCRdb table lists in-frame clones only, not all of them. The sample gives about 54,000 clones, roughly 83% of which show up once; roughly 5% is in the top ten. The sample comprised peripheral blood. The receptors were gathered from a human donor in a cohort sampled during active COVID-19.

The chain couples TRBV19 to TRBJ2-6; tentatively, D is TRBD2 (5 bases). The CDR3 totals 17 residues. Looked up from germline, CDR1 is LNHDA and CDR2 is SQIVND (reference sequence). The ends were cut back, 5 bases at V and 1 base at J, with 15 bases in the middle. For the CDR3, the DNA is TGTGCCAGTAGTTCCCCCGGACTCCCGTCTGGGGCCAACGTCCTGACTTTC. This codes for CASSSPGLPSGANVLTF.

This rearrangement joins TRBV19 to TRBJ2-1, with 10 bases matching TRBD2. This CDR3 spans 15 amino acids. The germline gives CDR1 LNHDA, CDR2 SQIVND (reference sequence). V shed 4 bases, J shed 4 bases, and the junction held 4 bases outside the gene matches. In nucleotides, the CDR3 is TGTGCCAGTAGTACCACTAGCGGGAATTACAATGAGCAGTTCTTC. Amino acid sequence: CASSTTSGNYNEQFF.